Following are 22 T cell receptor beta chains from one sample sequenced in a study of Ad26.COV2.S vaccination and SARS-CoV-2 variants. TCRdb's copy holds only in-frame clones and misses some; the assay was immunoSEQ multiplex PCR. The table shows some 400,000 clones, with around 89% occurring only once. Specified treatment: around 19 received Ad26.COV2.S at low or high dose, single or two shots; 5 received placebo; per-sample allocation not given. Following the first vaccine or placebo injection, samples were taken on day 63. The specimen comprised peripheral blood, sampled in a trial of Ad26.COV2.S vaccine versus placebo. The receptors were gathered from a person between 18 and 59 years old who received the Ad26.COV2.S COVID-19 vaccine or a placebo.

This CDR3 reads CASSVAGGTGYTF. The CDR3 bases are TGTGCCAGCTCAGTGGCCGGGGGTACTGGCTACACCTTC. The chain couples TRBV18 to TRBJ1-2, with D perhaps matching TRBD1 (5 bases). The CDR3 consists of 13 residues. Trimming took off 5 bases at V and 7 bases at J, with 14 bases between the two ends. Germline values: CDR1 KGHSH, CDR2 LQKENI.

The chain recombines TRBV5-1 with TRBJ1-2; no clear D gene. Germline CDR1 SGHRS, CDR2 YFSETQ. CDR3 length equals 14 residues. Trimming removed 1 base from V and 3 bases from J, with 10 bases in between. CDR3 sequence (DNA): TGCGCCAGCAGCTTGCGGGCGGAGGACTATGGCTACACCTTC. It encodes CASSLRAEDYGYTF. The full variable domain, rest sourced from reference TRBV5-1 and TRBJ1-2, is KAGVTQTPRYLIKTRGQQVTLSCSPISGHRSVSWYQQTPGQGLQFLFEYFSETQRNKGNFPGRFSGRQFSNSRSEMNVSTLELGDSALYLCASSLRAEDYGYTFGSGTRLTVV.

Only a few counts were recorded for this clone. V is TRBV7-2 and J is TRBJ1-1; D gene ambiguous. CDR3 length: 13 amino acids. From germline, CDR1 is SGHTA and CDR2 FQGNSA. V gave up 5 bases and J gave up 7 bases, with 14 bases separating them. Here the CDR3 reads CASSRHLRYEAFF. As DNA, the CDR3 is TGTGCCAGCAGCCGGCACCTCCGGTATGAAGCTTTCTTT. The full variable domain, rest sourced from reference TRBV7-2 and TRBJ1-1, is GAGVSQSPSNKVTEKGKDVELRCDPISGHTALYWYRQSLGQGLEFLIYFQGNSAPDKSGLPSDRFSAERTGGSVSTLTIQRTQQEDSAVYLCASSRHLRYEAFFGQGTRLTVV.

This chain connects TRBV6-5 to TRBJ2-1; the D is unclear. Germline V gives CDR1 MNHEY, CDR2 SVGAGI. The CDR3 is 15 amino acids. With 9 bases removed from V and 0 bases from J, the gap between germline ends came to 15 bases. CDR3 coding DNA: TGTGCCAGTACTCCGAGGTTGAGCTCCTACAATGAGCAGTTCTTC. Translating gives CASTPRLSSYNEQFF.

V and J are TRBV2 and TRBJ2-5; D is unresolved. This CDR3 contains 12 residues. V dropped 6 bases and J dropped 5 bases, with 10 bases sitting between them. Per the germline V gene, CDR1 is SNHLY and CDR2 is FYNNEI. This CDR3 is CASRIEVETQYF. The DNA of the CDR3 is TGTGCCAGCAGGATTGAGGTTGAGACCCAGTACTTC.

The chain has TRBV28 and TRBJ1-1; the match to TRBD1 covers 7 bases. Looked up from germline, CDR1 is MDHEN and CDR2 is SYDVKM. The CDR3 has 14 amino acids. V shed 6 bases, J shed 7 bases, and the junction held 11 bases outside the gene matches. The CDR3 coding sequence is TGTGCCAGCAGCAACTACAGGGGCTTCAATGAAGCTTTCTTT. This translates into CASSNYRGFNEAFF.

The V gene is TRBV11-2, the J gene TRBJ2-3; D gene uncertain. Between the trimmed V and J ends, which lost 8 bases and 6 bases, there was a span of 12 bases. Germline V gene lookup returns CDR1 SGHAT and CDR2 FQNNGV. This CDR3 contains 12 residues. For the CDR3, the DNA is TGTGCCAGCGGCCACCTCGGCGATACGCAGTATTTT. Its translation: CASGHLGDTQYF.

This clone is a singleton in its sample. This chain connects TRBV27 to TRBJ2-5; tentative D call: TRBD2 (5 bases). Between the trimmed V and J ends, which lost 3 bases and 5 bases, there was a span of 13 bases. CDR1 is MNHEY, CDR2 SMNVEV, per germline (reference sequence). The CDR3 covers 14 residues. The CDR3 nucleotides are TGTGCCAGCAGTTTTTCAATCCCGGGGGAGACCCAGTACTTC. Translation: CASSFSIPGETQYF.

The sample holds a few counts of this clone. The V and J genes are TRBV3-1 (or the pseudogene TRBV3-2) and TRBJ1-2; D unclear. Germline CDR1 and CDR2: LGHDT and YNNKEL (reference sequence). The CDR3 covers 14 residues. Between the trimmed V and J ends, which lost 1 base and 0 bases, there was a span of 6 bases. Here the CDR3 DNA reads TGTGCCAGCAGCCAAGGGACGGCTAACTATGGCTACACCTTC. The encoded protein is CASSQGTANYGYTF.

In DNA, the CDR3 is TGTGCCAGCAGTGAAGCGGTGGGAGGGTCGATTGAGCAGTTCTTC. Protein sequence: CASSEAVGGSIEQFF. V is TRBV6-1 and J is TRBJ2-1, with 7 positions matching TRBD2. Germline V gene sequence: CDR1 MNHNS, CDR2 SASEGT. The CDR3 contains 15 residues. The junction had 8 bases not matched to a gene; V was cut back by 0 bases and J by 9 bases.

The chain combines TRBV12-3 or TRBV12-4 with TRBJ2-3, with D unresolved. The CDR3 is made up of 12 amino acids. Between the trimmed V and J ends, which lost 4 bases and 6 bases, there was a span of 8 bases. CDR3: CASSSRADTQYF. The CDR3 DNA follows: TGTGCCAGCAGTTCTCGGGCGGATACGCAGTATTTT.

The chain has TRBV5-5 and TRBJ2-3, with D unresolved. Germline V CDR1 and CDR2: SGHKS, YYEKEE (reference sequence). The CDR3 consists of 14 residues. The V and J ends lost 7 bases and 7 bases respectively, with 19 bases between them. For the CDR3, the DNA is TGTGCCAGCGGCCAAGGTACCGACTGGAATACGCAGTATTTT. Translated: CASGQGTDWNTQYF.

The chain links TRBV27 to TRBJ2-5; D ambiguous. Germline assignment: CDR1 MNHEY and CDR2 SMNVEV (reference sequence). V was shortened by 4 bases and J by 2 bases, with 8 bases between the two germline ends. The CDR3 runs to 13 residues. The CDR3 is CASSSLVQETQYF. The CDR3 DNA is TGTGCCAGCAGTTCACTGGTTCAAGAGACCCAGTACTTC.

This chain uses TRBV19 with TRBJ2-1, with 10 bases aligning to TRBD2. The germline V gene encodes CDR1 LNHDA and CDR2 SQIVND (reference sequence). CDR3 length: 15 amino acids. V lost 4 bases, J lost 3 bases, and 3 bases stayed unmatched. The DNA of the CDR3 is TGTGCCAGTAGTAGGACTAGCGGAGGCTACAATGAGCAGTTCTTC. Protein sequence: CASSRTSGGYNEQFF.

The chain combines TRBV2 with TRBJ1-1; D is ambiguous. This CDR3 comprises 13 residues. The germline gives CDR1 SNHLY, CDR2 FYNNEI. V shed 3 bases and J shed 1 base, with 6 bases lying between them. CDR3: CASSDGPNTEAFF. Here the CDR3 DNA reads TGTGCCAGCAGTGACGGCCCGAACACTGAAGCTTTCTTT.

CDR3 protein: CASRVSSETQYF. CDR3 coding DNA: TGTGCCAGCAGAGTTTCTTCGGAGACCCAGTACTTC. V is TRBV6-5 and J is TRBJ2-5; D is ambiguous. This CDR3 is built from 12 residues. Germline CDR1 and CDR2: MNHEY and SVGAGI. V lost 6 bases to trimming and J lost 5 bases, with 10 bases between them.

The chain is built from TRBV24-1 and TRBJ2-7, with D maybe TRBD1 (6 bases). CDR3 length equals 15 residues. Between the trimmed V and J ends, which lost 3 bases and 1 base, there was a span of 12 bases. Germline V CDR1 and CDR2: KGHDR, SFDVKD. CDR3 in amino acids: CATSDTGTGSYEQYF. In DNA, the CDR3 is TGTGCCACCAGTGATACAGGGACCGGGTCCTACGAGCAGTACTTC.

This rearrangement joins TRBV6-5 to TRBJ1-1; no reliable D call. The germline V and J ends were trimmed by 1 base and 0 bases, with 12 bases remaining between them. Germline V gene lookup returns CDR1 MNHEY and CDR2 SVGAGI. The CDR3 loop spans 16 amino acids. The CDR3 coding sequence is TGTGCCAGCAGTTACTTCAGTCCGGCTGTGAACACTGAAGCTTTCTTT. Translation gives CASSYFSPAVNTEAFF.

This clone was counted a few times. The J gene is TRBJ1-2, the V gene TRBV7-9; the D is unclear. The germline V gene encodes CDR1 SEHNR and CDR2 FQNEAQ (reference sequence). Trimming pared 2 bases from V and 6 bases from J, leaving 1 base between. This CDR3 spans 10 amino acids. The CDR3 loop reads CASSLNGYTF. The CDR3 DNA sequence: TGTGCCAGCAGCTTAAATGGCTACACCTTC.

The chain has TRBV14 and TRBJ2-3; D not resolved. CDR3 length: 15 residues. Germline CDR1 and CDR2: SGHDN and FVKESK. Trimming cost V 1 base and J 1 base, with 9 bases left between them. CDR3 sequence: CASSQGLSRTDTQYF. CDR3 nucleotide sequence: TGTGCCAGCAGCCAAGGTCTCAGCCGCACAGATACGCAGTATTTT.

J is TRBJ1-2 and V is TRBV7-2; D is possibly TRBD1 (5 bases). Trimming cost V 2 bases and J 8 bases, with 18 bases left between them. The V gene's germline CDR1 is SGHTA and CDR2 FQGNSA. The CDR3 sequence is 15 residues long. CDR3 region: CASSLWGRQGGGYTF. The CDR3 DNA sequence: TGTGCCAGCAGCTTATGGGGAAGGCAGGGAGGAGGCTACACCTTC.

The V call is TRBV12-3 or TRBV12-4, the J call TRBJ1-6, with D unclear. V was cut by 6 bases and J by 6 bases, with 9 bases left in between. The CDR3 runs 13 residues. The CDR3 loop is CASSHGVNSPLHF. For the CDR3, the DNA is TGTGCCAGCAGCCACGGCGTTAATTCACCCCTCCACTTT.